The 7 T cell receptor beta chains listed next were all sequenced from one sample in a study of OX40 agonist ivuxolimab in advanced cancers. Generated by immunoSEQ multiplex PCR, the TCRdb table keeps only in-frame clones and is missing some. The table shows more than 65,000 clones, with approximately 91% occurring only once. The sequencing used CD4+ or CD8+ T cells sorted from blood, collected in a trial of the OX40 agonist ivuxolimab. These receptors all come from an adult with an advanced solid tumor such as melanoma, head and neck, liver or kidney cancer.

The chain is built from TRBV6-5 and TRBJ2-1; maybe TRBD2 (6 bases). The CDR3 covers 12 residues. Germline CDR1 reads MNHEY; CDR2 reads SVGAGI. V was shortened by 1 base and J by 16 bases, with 14 bases between the two germline ends. CDR3 amino acids: CASSYLSGTLFF. DNA of the CDR3: TGTGCCAGCAGTTACTTATCAGGGACTCTCTTCTTC.

The V gene is TRBV5-5, the J gene TRBJ2-1; D could derive from TRBD1 or TRBD2 (5 bases each). The CDR3 consists of 15 residues. Trimming cost V 4 bases and J 0 bases, with 11 bases left between them. CDR1 and CDR2 from the germline V gene are SGHKS and YYEKEE (reference sequence). Written as DNA, the CDR3 is TGTGCCAGCAGCGTGGGTGGGGGCTCCTACAATGAGCAGTTCTTC. Its translation is CASSVGGGSYNEQFF.

The genes are TRBV5-1 and TRBJ2-2, with D unclear. V shed 5 bases and J shed 6 bases, with 14 bases lying between them. Germline V gene data show CDR1 as SGHRS and CDR2 as YFSETQ. This CDR3 contains 14 residues. CDR3 sequence (DNA): TGCGCCAGCAGACCCGGCAGCAATTCCGGGGAGCTGTTTTTT. Translating gives CASRPGSNSGELFF.

The chain joins TRBV6-1 to TRBJ2-7; 10 nucleotides align to TRBD2. Germline V gene lookup returns CDR1 MNHNS and CDR2 SASEGT. Losses at the gene ends were 1 base for V and 3 bases for J; bases not matched to a gene: 9. The CDR3 length is 17 residues. The CDR3 loop is CASSEGLFRTSGYEQYF. The CDR3 DNA follows: TGTGCCAGCAGTGAAGGATTATTCAGGACTAGCGGCTACGAGCAGTACTTC.

J is TRBJ1-6 and V is TRBV13; a weak D match, TRBD1 (5 bases). The germline CDR1 and CDR2 sequences are PRHDT and FYEKMQ (reference sequence). Trimming pared 0 bases from V and 7 bases from J, leaving 13 bases between. This CDR3 has 16 amino acids. Written as DNA, the CDR3 is TGTGCCAGCAGCTTAGGGCAGGGCAAAGGGAATTCACCCCTCCACTTT. This sequence encodes CASSLGQGKGNSPLHF.

This clone was seen only once. The rearrangement uses TRBV19 and TRBJ1-2; the D is unclear. The V end was cut by 7 bases, the J end by 8 bases, with 14 bases between. Germline CDR1 and CDR2: LNHDA and SQIVND (reference sequence). There are 12 residues in the CDR3. This CDR3 is CASTLTWGGYTF. CDR3 nucleotide sequence: TGTGCCAGTACCCTAACGTGGGGAGGCTACACCTTC.

The chain combines TRBV10-1 with TRBJ1-2; D might be TRBD1 (5 bases). CDR3 length: 14 residues. Trimming shortened V by 4 bases and J by 2 bases, and 11 bases separated the two germline ends. The V gene's germline CDR1 is WNHNN and CDR2 SYGVQD (reference sequence). The CDR3 nucleotides are TGCGCCAGCAGTGGAACAGGAGAGAACTATGGCTACACCTTC. It yields the protein CASSGTGENYGYTF.